Listed below are T cell receptor beta chains from one sample, sequenced in a study of identical twins. TCRdb processed the 5' RACE reads anew with MiXCR; each CDR3 protein has one entry. Of under 350,000 distinct CDR3 sequences listed, just under 9.5% are singletons. This sample was shared with a second study, whose subject was yellow fever vaccine responses in identical twins.

Sequenced input: CD8+ T cells sorted from blood. All receptors come from a woman aged 18-29 years in good health. CDR3s include the opening cysteine and the closing phenylalanine or tryptophan. The D gene is left open where the match is weak. The listing skips clone size in some rows; elsewhere it reads once, few, many or a size class.

many | . | TRBJ2-1 | TRBV12-3/TRBV12-4 | TGTGCCAGCAGTTCCCTTGGTAGCTCCTACAATGAGCAGTTCTTC | CASSSLGSSYNEQFF
few | TRBD1 | TRBJ2-5 | TRBV20-1 | TGCAGTGCTAGCGACAGGGTAAAAGAGACCCAGTACTTC | CSASDRVKETQYF
. | . | TRBJ1-1 | TRBV30 | TGTGCCTGGAGTCGTACAGTCGAAACCAACACTGAAGCTTTCTTT | CAWSRTVETNTEAFF
few | . | TRBJ2-3 | TRBV29-1 | TGCAGCGCAGAATGGGAGATAGATACGCAGTATTTT | CSAEWEIDTQYF
many | TRBD1 | TRBJ2-2 | TRBV7-9 | TGTGCCAGCCAGGGGGTTGGAGCGGATCCGAACACCGGGGAGCTGTTTTTT | CASQGVGADPNTGELFF
. | . | TRBJ2-5 | TRBV4-1 | TGCGCCAGCAGCCAAGTCAATCCGGGGCTCGGGACCCAGTACTTC | CASSQVNPGLGTQYF
. | TRBD1 | TRBJ2-7 | TRBV5-5 | TGTGCCAGCAGCTTGGGGACAGGGCCTCTCGAGCAGTACTTC | CASSLGTGPLEQYF
many | . | TRBJ2-2 | TRBV25-1 | TGTGCCAGCAGTGAATGGGACCTCAACACCGGGGAGCTGTTTTTT | CASSEWDLNTGELFF
. | TRBD1 | TRBJ2-1 | TRBV30 | TGTGCCTGGAGCCCTGCGGACAGGGGATACAATGAGCAGTTCTTC | CAWSPADRGYNEQFF
many | . | TRBJ2-7 | TRBV12-5 | TGTGCTAGTGGTTTAGGCTCCTACGAGCAGTACTTC | CASGLGSYEQYF
few | . | TRBJ2-3 | TRBV7-9 | TGTGCCAGCAGCTTAGAGAGTACGCGCCCAGATACGCAGTATTTT | CASSLESTRPDTQYF
. | TRBD1 | TRBJ2-7 | TRBV4-1 | TGCGCCAGCAGCCAAGAGGACAGGGGGCTCGGCGAGCAGTACTTC | CASSQEDRGLGEQYF
many | TRBD1 | TRBJ1-1 | TRBV4-3 | TGCGCCAGCAGCCGAGGGGGCGCAGTCACTGAAGCTTTCTTT | CASSRGGAVTEAFF
. | . | TRBJ2-1 | TRBV20-1 | TGCAGTGCTAGTGTGGACAGACCCTACAATGAGCAGTTCTTC | CSASVDRPYNEQFF
few | TRBD2 | TRBJ2-2 | TRBV20-1 | TGCAGTGCTGAGCCCCCTAGCGGTTACACCGGGGAGCTGTTTTTT | CSAEPPSGYTGELFF
many | TRBD1 | TRBJ2-3 | TRBV12-3/TRBV12-4 | TGTGCCAGCAGCCTTGGGACAGGCACAGATACGCAGTATTTT | CASSLGTGTDTQYF
. | . | TRBJ2-5 | TRBV4-3 | TGCGCCAGCAGCCAAGAGAAAGGGTTAGGAGAGACCCAGTACTTC | CASSQEKGLGETQYF
. | TRBD1 | TRBJ2-7 | TRBV3-1 | TGTGCCAGCAGCCCTTACCCCGGGACAGATTACGAGCAGTACTTC | CASSPYPGTDYEQYF
many | TRBD1 | TRBJ2-2 | TRBV11-2 | TGTGCCAGCAGCTTTCCGGACAGGGGATTAATCACCGGGGAGCTGTTTTTT | CASSFPDRGLITGELFF
. | . | TRBJ1-6 | TRBV6-5 | TGTGCCAGCAGTTACTCGGGGTCCTATAATTCACCCCTCCACTTT | CASSYSGSYNSPLHF
many | TRBD2 | TRBJ2-7 | TRBV12-3/TRBV12-4 | TGTGCCAGCAGCCGACTAGCGGGACGCTACGAGCAGTACTTC | CASSRLAGRYEQYF
. | . | TRBJ1-1 | TRBV29-1 | TGCAGCGTTGTTGGGGAGATGGCTGAAGCTTTCTTT | CSVVGEMAEAFF
. | TRBD1 | TRBJ1-1 | TRBV15 | TGTGCCACCAGCAGGAGACAGGGAAACACTGAAGCTTTCTTT | CATSRRQGNTEAFF
many | . | TRBJ2-3 | TRBV28 | TGTGCCAGCACTAACCGCCAAAGCACAGATACGCAGTATTTT | CASTNRQSTDTQYF
many | TRBD2 | TRBJ2-7 | TRBV29-1 | TGCAGCGTTGAAGTCGCTAGCGGGACGGGCGAGCAGTACTTC | CSVEVASGTGEQYF
few | TRBD1 | TRBJ2-7 | TRBV5-1 | TGCGCCAGCAGCTTGTCCGGGACAGGGGATTACGAGCAGTACTTC | CASSLSGTGDYEQYF
. | TRBD2 | TRBJ2-5 | TRBV6-5 | TGTGCCAGCAGTTACTCCAGCGGGAGTCACGAGACCCAGTACTTC | CASSYSSGSHETQYF
many | . | TRBJ2-7 | TRBV20-1 | TGCAGTGCTAGAGTGGGCTACGAGCAGTACTTC | CSARVGYEQYF
. | . | TRBJ1-2 | TRBV6-2/TRBV6-3 | TGTGCCAGCAGTTACCTTTCGGGGGAGGCTGGCTACACCTTC | CASSYLSGEAGYTF
few | . | TRBJ1-1 | TRBV12-3/TRBV12-4 | TGTGCCAGCAACCCCCACGTGGGGGTACGCACTGAAGCTTTCTTT | CASNPHVGVRTEAFF
. | . | TRBJ2-7 | TRBV29-1 | TGCAGCGCTGCCACAGTATACGAGCAGTACTTC | CSAATVYEQYF
few | . | TRBJ2-2 | TRBV6-1 | TGTGCCAGCAGCGAAACGTGGACCGGGGAGCTGTTTTTT | CASSETWTGELFF
. | TRBD2 | TRBJ2-1 | TRBV6-1 | TGTGCCAGCAGCTTTAGCGGGGGGAACAATGAGCAGTTCTTC | CASSFSGGNNEQFF
. | . | TRBJ1-4 | TRBV20-1 | TGCAGTGCTGCCCGGCTTGCAACTAATGAAAAACTGTTTTTT | CSAARLATNEKLFF
. | TRBD2 | TRBJ2-2 | TRBV7-6 | TGTGCCAGCAGCTCAGATAGCGGGAGTCCCGGGGAGCTGTTTTTT | CASSSDSGSPGELFF
. | . | TRBJ2-7 | TRBV28 | TGTGCCAGCAGACATCAGTCCTACGAGCAGTACTTC | CASRHQSYEQYF
. | TRBD1 | TRBJ2-6 | TRBV11-1 | TGTGCCAGCAGCTTAGCTACAGGGGAGAGCTCTGGGGCCAACGTCCTGACTTTC | CASSLATGESSGANVLTF
many | . | TRBJ2-1 | TRBV29-1 | TGCAGCGTTAATGTTCGGGATCTCGGGGATGAGCAGTTCTTC | CSVNVRDLGDEQFF
few | TRBD1 | TRBJ1-5 | TRBV6-1 | TGTGCCAGCAGGACCGGGACAGGGGGAGGTCAGCCCCAGCATTTT | CASRTGTGGGQPQHF
many | . | TRBJ1-1 | TRBV7-9 | TGTGCCACCCCGCAAGGGTGGGACATGAACACTGAAGCTTTCTTT | CATPQGWDMNTEAFF
many | . | TRBJ2-7 | TRBV29-1 | TGCAGCGTCCAATGGGGAGTCTACGAGCAGTACTTC | CSVQWGVYEQYF
few | TRBD1 | TRBJ2-1 | TRBV27 | TGTGCCAGCACCCCTTCCGGGACAGGGGTCGGTGATGAGCAGTTCTTC | CASTPSGTGVGDEQFF
many | TRBD1 | TRBJ1-5 | TRBV4-1 | TGCGCCAGCAGCCAGGGACAGACCGGGGATCAGCCCCAGCATTTT | CASSQGQTGDQPQHF